These 26 T cell receptor beta chains were sequenced from one sample in a study of T cells after yellow fever vaccination. One entry per CDR3 protein, called by TCRdb with MiXCR from the 5' RACE reads. Counted here are 500,000 to 650,000 distinct CDR3 sequences, 10% to 15% occurring once; the ten biggest clones make up 14% to 15%. The specimen was PBMCs, collected on the day of the yellow fever booster vaccination. All receptors come from a man aged 25 to 40 who received the YFV17D yellow fever vaccine.

This clonotype was seen at least ten times. The gene calls are TRBV3-1 and TRBJ1-1, with D perhaps TRBD1 (6 bases). V was shortened by 8 bases and J by 4 bases, with 11 bases between the two germline ends. The CDR3 totals 12 residues. From germline, CDR1 is LGHDT and CDR2 YNNKEL (reference sequence). The CDR3 DNA sequence: TGTGCCAGCCGAGGGGGGACCACTGAAGCTTTCTTT. Translating gives CASRGGTTEAFF.

This clonotype was found many times. This chain links TRBV18 with TRBJ2-1, with D hard to call. Trimming removed 2 bases from V and 6 bases from J, with 5 bases in between. This CDR3 is built from 12 residues. Germline CDR1 and CDR2: KGHSH and LQKENI. CDR3 in amino acids: CASSPVGNEQFF. The DNA of the CDR3 is TGTGCCAGCTCACCAGTGGGCAATGAGCAGTTCTTC.

This clonotype was recorded many times. The chain uses TRBV7-9 and TRBJ2-1; TRBD1 might be the D (5 bases). The germline V gene encodes CDR1 SEHNR and CDR2 FQNEAQ (reference sequence). This CDR3 spans 14 amino acids. The ends were cut back, 1 base at V and 9 bases at J, with 13 bases in the middle. The CDR3 coding sequence is TGTGCCAGCAGCTTAGAAACAGGTCCGGCTGAGCAGTTCTTC. This sequence encodes CASSLETGPAEQFF.

This clonotype was seen at least ten times. This chain joins TRBV27 and TRBJ1-6, with a possible D match to TRBD1 (5 bases). The CDR3 runs 14 residues. CDR1 MNHEY and CDR2 SMNVEV come from the germline V gene (reference sequence). Trimming left V 0 bases short and J 9 bases short, with 9 bases between. The CDR3 is CASSLSPGGSPLHF. CDR3 nucleotide sequence: TGTGCCAGCAGTTTATCCCCCGGGGGTTCACCCCTCCACTTT.

This chain uses TRBV6-2 or TRBV6-3 with TRBJ2-7; D is ambiguous. CDR1 MNHEY and CDR2 SVGEGT come from the germline V gene. The CDR3 has 15 amino acids. V gave up 2 bases and J gave up 2 bases, with 13 bases separating them. CDR3 loop: CASSYAIQRTYEQYF. The DNA of the CDR3 is TGTGCCAGCAGTTACGCTATACAGCGCACCTACGAGCAGTACTTC.

The chain employs TRBV5-1 and TRBJ2-1, with D perhaps TRBD2 (5 bases). Between the trimmed V and J ends, which lost 4 bases and 7 bases, there was a span of 24 bases. CDR1 is SGHRS and CDR2 is YFSETQ in the germline V gene. This CDR3 region has 17 residues. The CDR3 is CASSPPRRDSKNNEQFF. In nucleotides, the CDR3 is TGCGCCAGCAGCCCCCCTCGCCGGGATTCCAAAAATAATGAGCAGTTCTTC.

J is TRBJ2-5 and V is TRBV19, with TRBD2 matching over 7 bases. Germline-derived CDR1 and CDR2 are LNHDA and SQIVND (reference sequence). With V trimmed by 7 bases and J by 4 bases, 9 bases remained unmatched. This CDR3 contains 14 residues. The CDR3 loop is CASKSGAGVETQYF. CDR3 DNA: TGTGCCAGTAAATCAGGTGCGGGAGTAGAGACCCAGTACTTC.

This clonotype was seen ten or more times. The chain joins TRBV24-1 to TRBJ2-1; 8 nucleotides line up with TRBD2. V lost 5 bases, J lost 10 bases, and 3 bases stayed unmatched. CDR1 and CDR2 (germline): KGHDR, SFDVKD. The CDR3 totals 12 residues. This chain's CDR3 is CATSGVAGEQFF. In DNA form, the CDR3 reads TGTGCCACCAGTGGTGTAGCGGGAGAGCAGTTCTTC.

The chain combines TRBV12-3 or TRBV12-4 with TRBJ2-1, with D perhaps matching TRBD2 (7 bases). V was clipped by 9 bases and J by 6 bases, with 18 bases between them. CDR3 length: 14 residues. The CDR3 bases are TGTGCCAGTAGACGAAGGGGGAGGGCCAATGAGCAGTTCTTC. Its protein is CASRRRGRANEQFF.

The rearrangement joins TRBV7-9 to TRBJ1-3; D is unresolved. V lost 1 base and J 0 bases, leaving 7 bases between the germline ends. There are 15 residues in the CDR3. The V gene's germline CDR1 is SEHNR and CDR2 FQNEAQ (reference sequence). The CDR3 loop reads CASSLERLSGNTIYF. Here the CDR3 DNA reads TGTGCCAGCAGCTTAGAACGTCTCTCTGGAAACACCATATATTTT.

This clonotype was detected a few times. This chain links TRBV9 with TRBJ2-3; D might be TRBD1 (6 bases). Germline CDR1 reads SGDLS; CDR2 reads YYNGEE. Trimming took 0 bases from V and 2 from J, leaving 13 bases between them. This CDR3 comprises 16 residues. CDR3 protein: CASSVEGGINTDTQYF. As DNA, the CDR3 is TGTGCCAGCAGCGTAGAAGGGGGAATCAACACAGATACGCAGTATTTT. The variable domain in full, with the rest retrieved from reference TRBV9 and TRBJ2-3, is DSGVTQTPKHLITATGQRVTLRCSPRSGDLSVYWYQQSLDQGLQFLIQYYNGEERAKGNILERFSAQQFPDLHSELNLSSLELGDSALYFCASSVEGGINTDTQYFGPGTRLTVL.

This clonotype appeared a few times. The V gene is TRBV7-8, the J gene TRBJ2-7; possible D gene TRBD1, 5 bases. V was shortened by 4 bases and J by 5 bases, with 12 bases between the two germline ends. CDR3 length: 13 amino acids. The V gene's germline CDR1 is SGHVS and CDR2 FQNEAQ. The CDR3 bases are TGTGCCAGCAGCTCCCTGGGCAGGGACGAGCAGTACTTC. Protein: CASSSLGRDEQYF.

The chain is built from TRBV18 and TRBJ2-5; D is undetermined. Germline CDR1 and CDR2: KGHSH and LQKENI. CDR3 length equals 16 residues. Trimming cost V 3 bases and J 2 bases, with 16 bases left between them. For the CDR3, the DNA is TGTGCCAGCTCACCCAGGCCTCCTTCACTGCAAGAGACCCAGTACTTC. Protein: CASSPRPPSLQETQYF.

The gene calls are TRBV6-2 or TRBV6-3 and TRBJ2-5, with a weak D call TRBD1 (6 bases). CDR1 is MNHEY and CDR2 is SVGEGT in the germline V gene. The CDR3 covers 14 residues. V was clipped by 6 bases and J by 0 bases, with 11 bases between them. CDR3 region: CASRPTGYQETQYF. The CDR3 bases are TGTGCCAGCAGACCCACAGGGTACCAAGAGACCCAGTACTTC.

This clonotype has more than one count but fewer than ten. The V gene is TRBV12-3 or TRBV12-4, the J gene TRBJ2-7, with D perhaps matching TRBD1 or TRBD2 (5 bases each). The CDR3 has 13 residues. Deletions cut 7 bases from V and 5 bases from J, with 15 bases between. The CDR3: CASNSGLWDEQYF. The CDR3 DNA follows: TGTGCCAGCAACTCGGGGCTTTGGGACGAGCAGTACTTC.

This clonotype has a handful of counts. This rearrangement joins TRBV5-6 to TRBJ1-6; 7 bases match TRBD1. Germline loops: CDR1 SGHDT, CDR2 YYEEEE. V dropped 5 bases and J dropped 8; count of bases not matched to a gene: 10. The CDR3 sequence is 15 residues long. CDR3 DNA sequence: TGTGCCAGCAGTTTCGACAGGGCAGGGGATTCACCCCTCCACTTT. This codes for CASSFDRAGDSPLHF.

This clonotype was seen many times. J is TRBJ2-7 and V is TRBV12-3 or TRBV12-4, with D perhaps TRBD2 (5 bases). Trimming took 4 bases from V and 4 from J, leaving 17 bases between them. The CDR3 covers 15 residues. The CDR3 spells CASSSTGRVAYEQYF. CDR3 nucleotides: TGTGCCAGCAGTTCTACTGGGCGGGTTGCATACGAGCAGTACTTC.

This clonotype was seen a few times. The J gene is TRBJ1-2, the V gene TRBV29-1; D gene uncertain. Germline V gene sequence: CDR1 SQVTM, CDR2 ANQGSEA. Trimming left V 7 bases short and J 4 bases short, with 1 base between. This CDR3 has 8 residues. This CDR3 is CSAYGYTF. The DNA of the CDR3 is TGCAGCGCCTATGGCTACACCTTC.

This clonotype was seen only a few times. V usage is TRBV20-1 and J usage is TRBJ2-4, with TRBD1 matching 8 bases. This CDR3 spans 15 amino acids. V gave up 5 bases and J gave up 0 bases; unmatched junction bases: 6. CDR1 is DFQATT, CDR2 SNEGSKA, per germline (reference sequence). The CDR3 DNA reads TGCAGTGCTGTGACAGGGGCCTTAGCCAAAAACATTCAGTACTTC. It translates to CSAVTGALAKNIQYF.

The DNA for the CDR3 is TGTGCCAGCAGCCAAGAGAATAGCGGCCTCTACGAGCAGTACTTC. Encoded protein: CASSQENSGLYEQYF. The chain employs TRBV4-2 and TRBJ2-7, with D perhaps TRBD2 (6 bases). CDR3 length: 15 residues. In germline, CDR1 is LGHNA, CDR2 YNFKEQ. Deletions cut 0 bases from V and 3 bases from J, with 12 bases between.

This clonotype was found many times. The J gene is TRBJ2-1, the V gene TRBV5-1, with D possibly being TRBD1 (5 bases). V was clipped by 0 bases and J by 2 bases, with 12 bases between them. Germline loops: CDR1 SGHRS, CDR2 YFSETQ. The CDR3 contains 16 residues. CDR3 sequence (DNA): TGCGCCAGCAGCTTGGAGGCAGGGCAAGCCTACAATGAGCAGTTCTTC. Translated: CASSLEAGQAYNEQFF.

This clonotype has a handful of counts. The chain has TRBV20-1 and TRBJ1-1; maybe TRBD1 (6 bases). Germline V gene data show CDR1 as DFQATT and CDR2 as SNEGSKA (reference sequence). Trimming took off 6 bases at V and 0 bases at J, with 14 bases between the two ends. The CDR3 sequence is 14 residues long. The CDR3 loop reads CSAKRQELNTEAFF. The DNA for the CDR3 is TGCAGTGCCAAACGACAGGAACTGAACACTGAAGCTTTCTTT.

The chain uses TRBV15 and TRBJ2-7, with D possibly matching TRBD2 (6 bases). Trimming left V 5 bases short and J 2 bases short, with 13 bases between. Germline assignment: CDR1 LNHNV and CDR2 YYDKDF (reference sequence). The CDR3 totals 14 residues. DNA for the CDR3: TGTGCCACCAGCCTCAGAGCGGGCACCTACGAGCAGTACTTC. Encoded protein: CATSLRAGTYEQYF.

This clonotype was seen a few times. The chain combines TRBV5-6 with TRBJ2-5; 8 bases fit TRBD1. The germline V gene encodes CDR1 SGHDT and CDR2 YYEEEE. The V gene end was trimmed by 3 bases and the J gene end by 4 bases; junction bases not matched to a gene: 8. The CDR3 loop spans 15 amino acids. This CDR3 reads CASSYFGDRGETQYF. For the CDR3, the DNA is TGTGCCAGCAGCTATTTTGGTGACAGGGGAGAGACCCAGTACTTC.

This clonotype has more than one count but fewer than ten. This chain links TRBV7-6 with TRBJ2-1; 8 bases fit TRBD2. J was trimmed by 6 bases and V by 3 bases; bases with no gene match: 10. Germline V gives CDR1 SGHVS, CDR2 FNYEAQ. This CDR3 region has 16 residues. CDR3 coding DNA: TGTGCCAGCAGCTTCCAACTAGCGGCCCAGATCAATGAGCAGTTCTTC. Its protein is CASSFQLAAQINEQFF.

The CDR3 nucleotides are TGTGCCAGCAACCACCCCGGGGCATCCTACGAGCAGTACTTC. It translates to CASNHPGASYEQYF. The rearrangement links TRBV7-2 to TRBJ2-7, with D perhaps matching TRBD1 or TRBD2 (5 bases each). In germline, CDR1 is SGHTA, CDR2 FQGNSA. V was shortened by 7 bases and J by 1 base, with 14 bases between the two germline ends. This CDR3 is built from 14 residues.